Sequencing of this T cell receptor beta chain was carried out in a study of CD8 T cells in Susac syndrome. A quantity of roughly 0.5 to 1 ug RNA underwent reverse transcription using random hexamers. TCRdb recomputed calls from the immunoSEQ multiplex PCR reads with MiXCR, one row per CDR3 protein. The repertoire holds under 200,000 distinct CDR3 sequences, with roughly 90% as singletons. It was negative isolation that provided the CD8+ and CD4+ T cells, whereas TEMRA cells were enriched by FACS. The sequenced sample was CD4+ T cells from PBMCs. The sequence came from a human donor with Susac syndrome.

For the CDR3, the DNA is TGCGCCAGCAGCTTGAATGGACTATTCCAAGAGACCCAGTACTTC. Residues: CASSLNGLFQETQYF. This sequence joins TRBV5-1 and TRBJ2-5; the D gene is possibly TRBD2 (6 bases). Trimming pared 1 base from V and 1 base from J, leaving 11 bases between. The V gene's germline CDR1 is SGHRS and CDR2 YFSETQ. This CDR3 contains 15 residues.